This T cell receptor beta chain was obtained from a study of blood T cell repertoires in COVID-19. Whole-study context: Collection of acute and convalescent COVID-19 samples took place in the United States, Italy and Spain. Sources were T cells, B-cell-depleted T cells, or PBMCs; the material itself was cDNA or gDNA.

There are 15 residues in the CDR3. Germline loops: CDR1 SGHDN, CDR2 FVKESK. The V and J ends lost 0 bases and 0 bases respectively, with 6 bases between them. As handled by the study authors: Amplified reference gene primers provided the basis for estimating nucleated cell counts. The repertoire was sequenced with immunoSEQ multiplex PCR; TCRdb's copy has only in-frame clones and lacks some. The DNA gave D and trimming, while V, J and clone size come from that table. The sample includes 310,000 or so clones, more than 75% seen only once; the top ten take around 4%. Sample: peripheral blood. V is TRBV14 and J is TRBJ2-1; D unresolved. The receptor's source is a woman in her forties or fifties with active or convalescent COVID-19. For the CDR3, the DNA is TGTGCCAGCAGCCAAGATCTAAGCTCCTACAATGAGCAGTTCTTC. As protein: CASSQDLSSYNEQFF. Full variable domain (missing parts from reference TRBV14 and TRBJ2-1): EAGVTQFPSHSVIEKGQTVTLRCDPISGHDNLYWYRRVMGKEIKFLLHFVKESKQDESGMPNNRFLAERTGGTYSTLKVQPAELEDSGVYFCASSQDLSSYNEQFFGPGTRLTVL.